This T cell receptor (beta chain) was recovered during a study of response to subunit inactivated influenza vaccine. As regards this clonotype: What it binds is unknown.

Study-wide results and caveats: Few additional T cells are recruited per seasonal influenza vaccination, authors suggested.

The CDR3 sequence is 13 residues long. In germline, CDR1 is DFQATT, CDR2 SNEGSKA (reference sequence). Trimming shortened V by 1 base and J by 3 bases, and 9 bases separated the two germline ends. TCRdb redid the calling of the RT-PCR reads with MiXCR, one entry per CDR3 protein. The sample consists of 700,000 to 900,000 distinct CDR3 sequences, around 20% of them appearing once. This TCR was recovered from a man aged 45 to 65 who received an inactivated influenza vaccine. The material sequenced was PBMCs from blood, taken approximately 5 days after vaccination. The rearrangement joins TRBV20-1 to TRBJ2-5; D possibly corresponds to TRBD2 (6 bases). CDR3: CSARGGGKETQYF. CDR3 sequence (DNA): TGCAGTGCTAGAGGCGGCGGGAAAGAGACCCAGTACTTC.